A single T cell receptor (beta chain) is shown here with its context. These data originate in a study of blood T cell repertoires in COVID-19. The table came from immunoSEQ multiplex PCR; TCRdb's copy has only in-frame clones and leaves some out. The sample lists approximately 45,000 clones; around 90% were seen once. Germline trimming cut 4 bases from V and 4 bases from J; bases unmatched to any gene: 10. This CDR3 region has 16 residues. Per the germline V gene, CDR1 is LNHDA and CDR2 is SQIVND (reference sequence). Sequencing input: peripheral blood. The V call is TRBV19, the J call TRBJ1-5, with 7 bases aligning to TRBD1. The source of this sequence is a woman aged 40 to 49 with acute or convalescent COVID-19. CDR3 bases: TGTGCCAGTAGTACGGGGGCAGGGGGTCGGAATCAGCCCCAGCATTTT. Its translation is CASSTGAGGRNQPQHF.